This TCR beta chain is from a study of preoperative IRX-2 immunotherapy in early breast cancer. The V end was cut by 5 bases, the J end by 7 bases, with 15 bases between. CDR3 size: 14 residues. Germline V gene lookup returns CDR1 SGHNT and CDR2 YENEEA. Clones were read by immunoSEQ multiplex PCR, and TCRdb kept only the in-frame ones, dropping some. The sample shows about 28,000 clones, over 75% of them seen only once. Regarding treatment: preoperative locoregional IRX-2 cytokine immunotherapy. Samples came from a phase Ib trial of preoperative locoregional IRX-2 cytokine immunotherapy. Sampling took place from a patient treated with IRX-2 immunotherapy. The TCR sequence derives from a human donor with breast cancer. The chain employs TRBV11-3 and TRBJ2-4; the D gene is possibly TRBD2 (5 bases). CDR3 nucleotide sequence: TGTGCCAGCAGCAAGGCCGGGGTTAGTAACATTCAGTACTTC. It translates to CASSKAGVSNIQYF.